This T cell receptor beta chain was recovered during a study of Ad26.COV2.S vaccination and SARS-CoV-2 variants. Repertoires were generated with immunoSEQ multiplex PCR, while TCRdb's copy carries only in-frame clones and drops some. The data hold 410,000 or so clones, with around nine tenths observed a single time. V lost 11 bases and J 2 bases, leaving 13 bases between the germline ends. The CDR3 totals 13 residues. The V gene's germline CDR1 is PRHDT and CDR2 FYEKMQ (reference sequence). Treatment denoted: about 20 received Ad26.COV2.S at low or high dose, single or two shots; 5 received placebo; per-sample allocation not given. The samples were gathered on day 63 after the first injection of vaccine or placebo. An adult donor aged 18-55 years was enrolled in Boston.

The source is a person aged 18-60 years who received the Ad26.COV2.S COVID-19 vaccine or a placebo. The sample consisted of peripheral blood, taken in a trial of Ad26.COV2.S vaccine versus placebo. The chain couples TRBV13 to TRBJ2-1, with D possibly TRBD2 on 5 matching bases. The CDR3 DNA is TGTGCCGCTGGCCGAGGGACCTACAATGAGCAGTTCTTC. Amino acid sequence: CAAGRGTYNEQFF.